Below are 24 T cell receptor beta chains sequenced from a single sample in a study of tumor and adjacent non-tumor tissue in lung cancer. Three rounds of nested PCR, following a modified ARM-PCR protocol, produced the TCRbeta library. TCRdb reprocessed the multiplex PCR reads via MiXCR and lists one record per CDR3 protein. In the table there are over 60,000 distinct CDR3 sequences, around 75% of which are singletons. This sample's RNA came from whole unsorted tissue. Source material: lung tumor tissue. All receptors come from a woman in her 50s with non-small cell lung cancer.

Regarding this clonotype: At one boundary the junction diverges from the germline segment, which might be a read error. The chain recombines TRBV12-3 or TRBV12-4 with TRBJ2-7; D remains ambiguous. The CDR3 extends over 12 amino acids. In DNA, the CDR3 is TGTGCTAGCCAGAGCGAAAACTACGAGCACTACTTC. Translation: CASQSENYEHYF.

This chain uses TRBV6-6 with TRBJ2-5, with unresolved D. The CDR3 loop spans 15 amino acids. Trimming took off 7 bases at V and 5 bases at J, with 20 bases between the two ends. CDR1 is MNHNY, CDR2 SVGAGI, per germline (reference sequence). CDR3 nucleotide sequence: TGTGCCAGCATGTCCCTCCGCAGCGTGTATGAGACCCAGTACTTC. Translation gives CASMSLRSVYETQYF.

This chain links TRBV29-1 with TRBJ2-7; tentative D call: TRBD2 (6 bases). Germline V gives CDR1 SQVTM, CDR2 ANQGSEA. CDR3 size: 13 residues. The ends were cut back, 6 bases at V and 10 bases at J, with 22 bases in the middle. The CDR3 nucleotides read TGCAGCGTGCGGAGGGATACCTCCTACAACCAGTACTTC. It encodes CSVRRDTSYNQYF.

The chain carries TRBV29-1 and TRBJ2-5; no firm D call. Germline V lookup: CDR1 SQVTM, CDR2 ANQGSEA. The V end lost 3 bases, the J end lost 2 bases, and 13 bases lay between the germline ends. The CDR3 loop spans 14 amino acids. The CDR3, as DNA: TGCAGCGTTGACTTAGTTGGAGAGCAAGAGACCCAGTACTTC. This sequence encodes CSVDLVGEQETQYF.

Details on this clonotype: Likely a read error: the CDR3 ends without its conserved phenylalanine or tryptophan. The V and J genes are TRBV28 and TRBJ2-2; 8 nucleotides agree with TRBD1. CDR3 length: 13 residues. Germline CDR1 and CDR2: MDHEN and SYDVKM. CDR3: CASSRGRTGGLFL. The CDR3 DNA is TGTGCAAGCAGCAGGGGGCGGACCGGGGGGCTGTTTTTA.

As regards this clonotype: This may stem from a read error, because a much larger clone lies one nucleotide away. The chain is built from TRBV6-2 or TRBV6-3 and TRBJ2-1, with a tentative D call TRBD2 (5 bases). CDR1 and CDR2 from the germline V gene are MNHEY and SVGEGT. The CDR3 has 15 residues. The CDR3 region is CACASVERADNEHFF. CDR3 in DNA: TGTGCCTGCGCCAGCGTGGAGAGGGCCGACAATGAGCACTTCTTC.

This chain links TRBV6-6 with TRBJ2-3; TRBD2 matches 11 bases. The germline CDR1 and CDR2 sequences are MNHNY and SVGAGI (reference sequence). The CDR3 has 21 amino acids. The ends lost 4 bases at V and 3 bases at J; junction bases unmatched: 21. The CDR3 here is CASSCTWATGTSGRGTDTQYF. CDR3 bases: TGTGCCAGCAGTTGCACGTGGGCAACCGGAACTAGCGGGAGAGGGACAGATACGCAGTATTTT.

This chain links TRBV4-3 with TRBJ2-1; D gene uncertain. The CDR3 contains 15 residues. Germline V lookup: CDR1 LGHNA, CDR2 YSLEER. Deletions cut 0 bases from V and 10 bases from J, with 16 bases between. CDR3 coding DNA: TGCGCCAGCAGCCAAGATATGGGATCATATACGGAGCAGTTCTTC. It yields the protein CASSQDMGSYTEQFF.

This clonotype was counted a few times. A much larger clonotype is one base distant, so this may be a read error. The genes are TRBV24-1 and TRBJ2-3; TRBD2 is a possible D gene (6 bases). With 4 bases removed from V and 6 bases from J, the gap between germline ends came to 16 bases. Germline V CDR1 and CDR2: KGHDR, SFDVKD. The CDR3 has 15 residues. CDR3 DNA: TGTGCCACCAGTGACCGTCTAACGGGAGAGGATACGCAGTATTTT. It is translated as CATSDRLTGEDTQYF.

A remark on this clonotype: At one boundary the junction diverges from the germline segment, which might be a read error. The rearrangement joins TRBV20-1 to TRBJ2-1; the match to TRBD2 covers 11 bases. This CDR3 comprises 18 residues. Per germline, CDR1 DFQATT and CDR2 SNEGSKA (reference sequence). The CDR3 region has the DNA TGTAGTGTTACAGATGGTACTAGCGGGAGAACGTGGGGCAATGAGCAGTTCTTC. Residues: CSVTDGTSGRTWGNEQFF.

The chain employs TRBV24-1 and TRBJ2-1, with D perhaps assigned TRBD1 or TRBD2 (5 bases each). Trimming shortened V by 2 bases and J by 8 bases, and 21 bases separated the two germline ends. CDR3 length: 17 residues. CDR1 and CDR2 from the germline V gene are KGHDR and SFDVKD. Here the CDR3 DNA reads TGTGCCACCAGTGATTCCCCGGGGCCATACGAAAGATATGAGCAGTTCTTC. Translating gives CATSDSPGPYERYEQFF.

Comments on this clonotype: One junction end does not reproduce the germline sequence, and a read error may be involved. V gene TRBV20-1 combines with J gene TRBJ2-7, with a tentative D call TRBD2 (5 bases). Germline lookup yields CDR1 DFQATT and CDR2 SNEGSKA (reference sequence). CDR3 length: 13 amino acids. For the CDR3, the DNA is TGTAGTGTTGCAAGGATAGGGAGCTACGAGCAGTACTTC. This encodes CSVARIGSYEQYF.

About this clonotype itself: Since no conserved phenylalanine or tryptophan closes the CDR3, a read error is the likely cause. V usage is TRBV28 and J usage is TRBJ2-7; 9 positions agree with TRBD2. V shed 8 bases, J shed 5 bases, and the junction held 16 bases outside the gene matches. The CDR3 has 16 residues. CDR1 and CDR2 (germline): MDHEN, SYDVKM. DNA for the CDR3: TGTGCCAGCTCCGGGAATAGCGGGAGTCATCCGGACGAGCAGTACCTC. Its protein is CASSGNSGSHPDEQYL.

This chain links TRBV20-1 with TRBJ2-2; 9 bases align to TRBD1. V lost 0 bases and J lost 6; bases outside the gene matches: 8. There are 16 residues in the CDR3. Looked up from germline, CDR1 is DFQATT and CDR2 is SNEGSKA (reference sequence). The CDR3 sequence: CSARDQGQGNAGELFF. The CDR3 DNA sequence: TGCAGTGCTAGAGATCAGGGACAGGGTAACGCCGGGGAGCTGTTTTTT.

In the case of this clonotype: A much bigger clone sits one base away, suggesting this may be a read error. The rearrangement uses TRBV7-9 and TRBJ2-4; the match to TRBD1 covers 10 bases. Per germline, CDR1 SEHNR and CDR2 FQNEAQ (reference sequence). This CDR3 spans 15 amino acids. The junction had 13 bases not matched to a gene; V was cut back by 5 bases and J by 12 bases. DNA of the CDR3: TGTGCCAGCAGCGCAAGTCCCGGGACAGGGGAGACTCAGTACTTC. Encoded protein: CASSASPGTGETQYF.

In the case of this clonotype: One junction end disagrees with the germline gene, perhaps due to a read error. The chain has TRBV5-6 and TRBJ2-2; the D gene could be TRBD1 or TRBD2 (5 bases each). This CDR3 region has 14 residues. In germline, CDR1 is SGHDT, CDR2 YYEEEE. CDR3: CVISLGRNTGELFF. CDR3 bases: TGTGTCATCAGTTTGGGACGGAACACCGGAGAGCTGTTTTTT. The entire variable domain, with the rest obtained from reference TRBV5-6 and TRBJ2-2, is as follows: DAGVTQSPTHLIKTRGQQVTLRCSPKSGHDTVSWYQQALGQGPQFIFQYYEEEERQRGNFPDRFSGHQFPNYSSELNVNALLLGDSALYLCVISLGRNTGELFFGEGSRLTVL.

As concerns this clonotype: A read error may produce the germline difference seen at one junction end. The genes are TRBV11-2 and TRBJ2-7; maybe TRBD1 (6 bases). CDR1 is SGHAT and CDR2 is FQNNGV in the germline V gene. There are 14 residues in the CDR3. CDR3 in DNA: TGTGCCAGCAGCTTGGGACACTCCTCGTCCGAGCAATACTTC. It specifies CASSLGHSSSEQYF. The full variable domain, with the rest looked up from reference TRBV11-2 and TRBJ2-7, is EAGVAQSPRYKIIEKRQSVAFWCNPISGHATLYWYQQILGQGPKLLIQFQNNGVVDDSQLPKDRFSAERLKGVDSTLKIQPAKLEDSAVYLCASSLGHSSSEQYFGPGTRLTVT.

The table lists this clonotype with a few counts. One base away lies a much larger clone, so this may be a sequencing read error. The CDR3 does not end in the conserved phenylalanine or tryptophan, so this is likely a read error. The chain employs TRBV6-1 and TRBJ1-1; a possible D gene is TRBD1 (5 bases). Germline V gives CDR1 MNHNS, CDR2 SASEGT. The CDR3 contains 14 residues. V lost 5 bases and J 7 bases, leaving 17 bases between the germline ends. The CDR3 DNA sequence: TGTGCCAGCAGTCTTGACAGAGCTCCATTTGAAGCTTTCCTT. Its protein product is CASSLDRAPFEAFL.

Note on this clonotype: In this CDR3 the conserved last residue, phenylalanine or tryptophan, is missing, so a read error is likely. The J gene is TRBJ2-5, the V gene TRBV20-1, with 9 bases matching TRBD2. The germline V gene has CDR1 DFQATT and CDR2 SNEGSKA (reference sequence). The CDR3 covers 15 residues. This CDR3 reads CSAPERGVIQETQYL. In nucleotides, the CDR3 is TGTAGTGCTCCCGAGCGGGGGGTGATTCAAGAGACCCAGTACCTC.

The chain links TRBV6-6 to TRBJ2-1; 10 bases fit TRBD2. This CDR3 is 15 amino acids long. The germline V gene encodes CDR1 MNHNY and CDR2 SVGAGI (reference sequence). The CDR3: CDISYASGSDNEQFF. The CDR3, as DNA: TGTGACATCAGTTACGCTAGCGGGAGTGACAATGAGCAGTTCTTC.

Comment on this clonotype: Given the absence of the conserved phenylalanine or tryptophan at the CDR3 end, a read error is likely. The rearrangement uses TRBV11-2 and TRBJ1-1; D ambiguous. This CDR3 contains 12 residues. Germline V gene lookup returns CDR1 SGHAT and CDR2 FQNNGV. CDR3: CASGSRFTGAFY. DNA of the CDR3: TGTGCCAGCGGCTCACGGTTCACTGGAGCTTTCTAT.

On this clonotype: An end of the junction does not agree with germline; a read error may underlie this. This chain links TRBV20-1 with TRBJ2-5; D is unresolved. Germline V gives CDR1 DFQATT, CDR2 SNEGSKA (reference sequence). CDR3 length: 14 amino acids. As DNA, the CDR3 is TGCATTGCTAGAAACTCTGTGAAACGGCAGACCCAGTACTTC. Its protein is CIARNSVKRQTQYF.

In the case of this clonotype: No conserved phenylalanine or tryptophan ends this CDR3, so it is likely a read error. No DNA is shown, since the ends of the CDR3 on it are uncertain; the CDR3 is the one TCRdb lists. The chain is built from TRBV6-1 and TRBJ2-7; whether TRBD2, the table's D call, matches the DNA was not checked. Ends included, the CDR3 has 13 residues. Germline values: CDR1 MNHNS, CDR2 SASEGT. The CDR3 is CGSTSLLSYEQYY.

This clonotype has only a few counts. A much larger clone lies one base from this, so it may be a read error. The chain combines TRBV10-3 with TRBJ2-5, with D possibly TRBD1 on 6 matching bases. Germline CDR1 is ENHRY and CDR2 is SYGVKD. The CDR3 consists of 16 residues. Trimming shortened V by 5 bases and J by 5 bases, and 21 bases separated the two germline ends. The CDR3 sequence is CAISPRGTGRGETQYF. The DNA for the CDR3 is TGTGCCATCAGTCCTAGGGGGACCGGCAGGGGTGAGACCCAGTACTTC.